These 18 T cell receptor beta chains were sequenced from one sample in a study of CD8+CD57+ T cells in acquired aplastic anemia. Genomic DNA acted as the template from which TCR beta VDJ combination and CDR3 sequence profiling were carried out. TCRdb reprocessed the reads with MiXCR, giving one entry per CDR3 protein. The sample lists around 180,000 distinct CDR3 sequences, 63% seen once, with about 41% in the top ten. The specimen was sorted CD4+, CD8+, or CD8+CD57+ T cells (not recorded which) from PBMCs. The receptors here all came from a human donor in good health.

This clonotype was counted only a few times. In DNA, the CDR3 is TGTGCCAGCAGCTTGGGACAGGGGTTGGCCTACGAGCAGTACTTC. Amino acids: CASSLGQGLAYEQYF. V usage is TRBV5-6 and J usage is TRBJ2-7, with 8 bases that match TRBD1. Germline CDR1 reads SGHDT; CDR2 reads YYEEEE. V shed 0 bases and J 2 bases; nucleotides not matched to a gene: 4. The CDR3 runs to 15 residues.

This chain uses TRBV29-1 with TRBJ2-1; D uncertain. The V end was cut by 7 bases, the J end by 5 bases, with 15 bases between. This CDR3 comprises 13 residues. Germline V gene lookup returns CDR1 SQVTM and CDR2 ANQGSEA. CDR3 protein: CSAKKGLDNEQFF. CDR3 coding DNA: TGCAGCGCAAAAAAGGGTCTGGACAATGAGCAGTTCTTC.

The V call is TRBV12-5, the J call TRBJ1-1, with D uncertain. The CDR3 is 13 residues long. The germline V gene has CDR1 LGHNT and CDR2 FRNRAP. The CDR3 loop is CASSYYKNTEAFF. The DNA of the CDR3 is TGTGCCAGCAGTTACTACAAGAACACTGAAGCTTTCTTT.

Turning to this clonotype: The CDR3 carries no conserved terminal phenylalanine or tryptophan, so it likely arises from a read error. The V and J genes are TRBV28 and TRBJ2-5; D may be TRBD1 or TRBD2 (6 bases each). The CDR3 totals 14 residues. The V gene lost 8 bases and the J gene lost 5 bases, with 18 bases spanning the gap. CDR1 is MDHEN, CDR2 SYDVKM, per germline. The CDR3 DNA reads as TGTGCCAGCGGTCATGGCGGAGGGGGGGAGACCCAGTACCTC. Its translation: CASGHGGGGETQYL.

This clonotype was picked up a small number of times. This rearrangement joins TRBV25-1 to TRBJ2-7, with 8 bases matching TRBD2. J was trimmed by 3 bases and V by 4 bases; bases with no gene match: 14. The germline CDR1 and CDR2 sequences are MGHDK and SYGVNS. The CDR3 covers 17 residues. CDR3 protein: CASSGGNLAGALYEQYF. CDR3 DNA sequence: TGTGCCAGCAGTGGGGGGAACCTAGCGGGCGCCCTCTACGAGCAGTACTTC.

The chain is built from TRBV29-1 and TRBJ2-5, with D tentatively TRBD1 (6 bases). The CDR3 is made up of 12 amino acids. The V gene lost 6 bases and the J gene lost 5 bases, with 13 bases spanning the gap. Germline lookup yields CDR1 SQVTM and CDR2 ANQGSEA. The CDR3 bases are TGCAGCGTAACGACAGGTGTGGAGACCCAGTACTTC. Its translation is CSVTTGVETQYF.

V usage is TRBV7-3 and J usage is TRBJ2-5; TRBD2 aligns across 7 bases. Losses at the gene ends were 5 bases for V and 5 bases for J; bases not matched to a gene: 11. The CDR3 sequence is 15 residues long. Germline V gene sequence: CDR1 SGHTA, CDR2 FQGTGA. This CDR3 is CASSAGVAGLETQYF. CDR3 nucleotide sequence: TGTGCCAGCAGCGCGGGGGTGGCGGGTTTGGAGACCCAGTACTTC.

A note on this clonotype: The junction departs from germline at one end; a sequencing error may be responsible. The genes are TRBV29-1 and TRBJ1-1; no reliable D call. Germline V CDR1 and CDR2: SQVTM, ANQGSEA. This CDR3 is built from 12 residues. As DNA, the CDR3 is TGCAACGTTGAAGAGGGGAACACTGAAGCTTTCTTT. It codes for CNVEEGNTEAFF. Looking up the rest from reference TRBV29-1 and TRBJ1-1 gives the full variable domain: SAVISQKPSRDICQRGTSLTIQCQVDSQVTMMFWYRQQPGQSLTLIATANQGSEATYESGFVIDKFPISRPNLTFSTLTVSNMSPEDSSIYLCNVEEGNTEAFFGQGTRLTVV.

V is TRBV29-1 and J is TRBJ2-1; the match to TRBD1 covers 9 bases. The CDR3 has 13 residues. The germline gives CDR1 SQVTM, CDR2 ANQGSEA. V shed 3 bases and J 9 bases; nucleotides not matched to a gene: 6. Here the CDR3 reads CSVEGQGGGEQFF. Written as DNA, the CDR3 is TGCAGCGTTGAGGGACAGGGTGGGGGTGAGCAGTTCTTC.

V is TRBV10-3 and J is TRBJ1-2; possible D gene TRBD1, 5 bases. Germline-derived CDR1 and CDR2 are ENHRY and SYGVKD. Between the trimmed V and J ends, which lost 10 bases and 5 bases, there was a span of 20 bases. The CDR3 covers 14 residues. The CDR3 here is CASRQQVGPYGYTF. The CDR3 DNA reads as TGTGCCAGCAGACAGCAGGTGGGACCTTATGGCTACACCTTC.

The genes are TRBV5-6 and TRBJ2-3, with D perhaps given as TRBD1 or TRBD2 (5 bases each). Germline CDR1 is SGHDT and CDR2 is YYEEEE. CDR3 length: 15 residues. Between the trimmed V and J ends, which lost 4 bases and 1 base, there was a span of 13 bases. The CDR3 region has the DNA TGTGCCAGCAGCCCCGCGAGGGGCGGCACAGATACGCAGTATTTT. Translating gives CASSPARGGTDTQYF.

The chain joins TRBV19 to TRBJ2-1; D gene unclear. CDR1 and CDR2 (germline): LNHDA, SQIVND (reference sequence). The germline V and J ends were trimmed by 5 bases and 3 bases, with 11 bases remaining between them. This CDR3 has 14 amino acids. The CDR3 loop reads CASSPPDGYNEQFF. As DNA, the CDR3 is TGTGCCAGTAGTCCCCCGGACGGCTACAATGAGCAGTTCTTC.

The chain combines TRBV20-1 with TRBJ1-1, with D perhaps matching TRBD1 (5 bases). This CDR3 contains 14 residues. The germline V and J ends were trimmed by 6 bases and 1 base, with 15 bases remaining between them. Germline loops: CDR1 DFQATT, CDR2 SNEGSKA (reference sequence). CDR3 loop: CSAVLPDRNTEAFF. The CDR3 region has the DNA TGCAGTGCCGTCCTCCCCGACAGGAACACTGAAGCTTTCTTT.

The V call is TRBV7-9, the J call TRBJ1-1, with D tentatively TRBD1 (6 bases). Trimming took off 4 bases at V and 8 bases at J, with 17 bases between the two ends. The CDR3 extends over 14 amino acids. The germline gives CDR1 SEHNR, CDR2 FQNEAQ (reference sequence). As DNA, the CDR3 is TGTGCCAGCAGCTCCGAAACAACAGGGAAGGAAGCTTTCTTT. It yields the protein CASSSETTGKEAFF.

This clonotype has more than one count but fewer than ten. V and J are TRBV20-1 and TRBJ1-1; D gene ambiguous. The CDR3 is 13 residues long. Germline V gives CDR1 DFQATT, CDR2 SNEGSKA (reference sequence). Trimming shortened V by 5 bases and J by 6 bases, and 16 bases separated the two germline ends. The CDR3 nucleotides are TGCAGTGCTCGAAGAGAGGGAATGCCTGAAGCTTTCTTT. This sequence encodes CSARREGMPEAFF.

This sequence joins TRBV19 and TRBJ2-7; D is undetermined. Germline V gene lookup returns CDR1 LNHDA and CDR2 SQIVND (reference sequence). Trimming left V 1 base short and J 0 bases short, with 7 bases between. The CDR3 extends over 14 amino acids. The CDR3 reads CASSIGAHSYEQYF. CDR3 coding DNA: TGTGCCAGTAGTATAGGGGCCCACTCCTACGAGCAGTACTTC.

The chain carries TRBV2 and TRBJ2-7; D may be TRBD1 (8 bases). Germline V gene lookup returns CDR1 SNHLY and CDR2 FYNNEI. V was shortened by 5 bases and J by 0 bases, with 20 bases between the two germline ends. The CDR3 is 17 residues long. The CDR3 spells CASSSGTIRGPSYEQYF. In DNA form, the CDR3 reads TGTGCCAGCAGTTCCGGGACTATCAGGGGGCCCTCCTACGAGCAGTACTTC. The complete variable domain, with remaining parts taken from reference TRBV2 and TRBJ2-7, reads EPEVTQTPSHQVTQMGQEVILRCVPISNHLYFYWYRQILGQKVEFLVSFYNNEISEKSEIFDDQFSVERPDGSNFTLKIRSTKLEDSAMYFCASSSGTIRGPSYEQYFGPGTRLTVT.

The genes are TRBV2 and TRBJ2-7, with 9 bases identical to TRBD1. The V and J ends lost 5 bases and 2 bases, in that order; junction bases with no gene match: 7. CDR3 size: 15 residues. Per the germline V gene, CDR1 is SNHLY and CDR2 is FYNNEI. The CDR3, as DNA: TGTGCCAGCAGTCCGACCGGGACAGGGCCCTACGAGCAGTACTTC. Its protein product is CASSPTGTGPYEQYF.